The 21 T cell receptor beta chains listed next were all sequenced from one sample in a study of the immune and genomic landscape of osteosarcoma. Poor-prognosis osteosarcoma patients supplied post-treatment primary, local recurrence and metastasis tumor specimens. TCRdb's table, derived via immunoSEQ multiplex PCR, lists solely in-frame clones and lacks some. The table shows about 4,600 clones, with around 70% occurring only once. The sequencing sample was made of osteosarcoma tumor tissue from the femur. These receptors were collected from a human donor with osteosarcoma.

J is TRBJ2-3 and V is TRBV29-1; D uncertain. In germline, CDR1 is SQVTM, CDR2 ANQGSEA. The germline V and J ends were trimmed by 7 bases and 2 bases, with 4 bases remaining between them. The CDR3 is 10 amino acids. CDR3 sequence (DNA): TGCAGCGCACACACAGATACGCAGTATTTT. This encodes CSAHTDTQYF.

This clone has only a few counts. The chain recombines TRBV9 with TRBJ2-7, with D uncertain. Germline loops: CDR1 SGDLS, CDR2 YYNGEE. Trimming took 4 bases from V and 2 from J, leaving 13 bases between them. The CDR3 runs 14 residues. The CDR3 bases are TGTGCCAGCAGCCCAAGGGCGGACGCCTACGAGCAGTACTTC. Its translation is CASSPRADAYEQYF.

CDR3 sequence (DNA): TGTGCCAGCAGCACTAGCGGTGGGGAGCTGTTTTTT. Translation: CASSTSGGELFF. This chain connects TRBV6-5 to TRBJ2-2, with 8 positions matching TRBD2. Germline CDR1 reads MNHEY; CDR2 reads SVGAGI. V lost 6 bases, J lost 8 bases, and 2 bases stayed unmatched. The CDR3 length is 12 residues.

The chain recombines TRBV4-2 with TRBJ1-2; D is unclear. The ends were cut back, 3 bases at V and 2 bases at J, with 16 bases in the middle. Per germline, CDR1 LGHNA and CDR2 YNFKEQ. The CDR3 covers 16 residues. CDR3 amino acids: CASSQDLQPANYGYTF. DNA for the CDR3: TGTGCCAGCAGCCAGGATCTCCAACCCGCGAACTATGGCTACACCTTC.

CDR3 in amino acids: CASSIETVNTEAFF. The CDR3 bases are TGTGCCAGTAGTATAGAAACAGTGAACACTGAAGCTTTCTTT. V gene TRBV19 combines with J gene TRBJ1-1; D is undetermined. The length of the CDR3 is 14 residues. In germline, CDR1 is LNHDA, CDR2 SQIVND (reference sequence). Trimming cost V 0 bases and J 0 bases, with 5 bases left between them.

This clone has just a few counts. The chain employs TRBV2 and TRBJ1-2; D perhaps matches TRBD1 (5 bases). The CDR3 contains 12 residues. Trimming stripped 8 bases from V and 5 bases from J, with 12 bases between. The germline CDR1 and CDR2 sequences are SNHLY and FYNNEI. CDR3 in DNA: TGTGCCAGCGGAGTGGGGGAATATGGCTACACCTTC. Translating gives CASGVGEYGYTF. Looking up the rest from reference TRBV2 and TRBJ1-2 gives the full variable domain: EPEVTQTPSHQVTQMGQEVILRCVPISNHLYFYWYRQILGQKVEFLVSFYNNEISEKSEIFDDQFSVERPDGSNFTLKIRSTKLEDSAMYFCASGVGEYGYTFGSGTRLTVV.

This sequence joins TRBV30 and TRBJ1-1; a weak D match, TRBD1 (6 bases). The germline CDR1 and CDR2 sequences are GTSNPN and SVGIG (reference sequence). Deletions cut 5 bases from V and 4 bases from J, with 14 bases between. CDR3 length: 13 amino acids. CDR3 sequence reads: CAWANGGLTEAFF. The CDR3 nucleotides are TGTGCCTGGGCGAATGGGGGCCTCACTGAAGCTTTCTTT.

This chain uses TRBV18 with TRBJ2-7; 8 bases match TRBD1. V lost 3 bases to trimming and J lost 0 bases; unmatched junction nucleotides: 4. Germline CDR1 KGHSH, CDR2 LQKENI. The CDR3 length is 15 residues. The CDR3 loop is CASSPGTGGSYEQYF. The DNA of the CDR3 is TGTGCCAGCTCACCCGGGACAGGTGGCTCCTACGAGCAGTACTTC.

The rearrangement uses TRBV5-1 and TRBJ2-7; 11 nucleotides match TRBD1. Germline V gene data show CDR1 as SGHRS and CDR2 as YFSETQ. J lost 4 bases, V lost 0 bases, and 3 bases had no gene match. This CDR3 contains 15 residues. The CDR3 nucleotides read TGCGCCAGCAGCTTGGGGACAGGGGGCCTTTACGAGCAGTACTTC. This encodes CASSLGTGGLYEQYF.

J is TRBJ2-1 and V is TRBV6-6, with D perhaps matching TRBD1 (7 bases). CDR1 is MNHNY and CDR2 is SVGAGI in the germline V gene (reference sequence). This CDR3 is 13 amino acids long. V was pared by 7 bases and J by 5 bases, with 12 bases between. The CDR3 coding sequence is TGTGCCAGCAAGGCGGGACAGAACAATGAGCAGTTCTTC. It encodes CASKAGQNNEQFF.

The chain joins TRBV15 to TRBJ1-5, with D possibly being TRBD1 (5 bases). The germline gives CDR1 LNHNV, CDR2 YYDKDF (reference sequence). The CDR3 runs 14 residues. The V gene lost 3 bases and the J gene lost 3 bases, with 9 bases spanning the gap. The CDR3 loop is CATSRGTVNQPQHF. The CDR3, as DNA: TGTGCCACCAGCAGGGGGACGGTCAATCAGCCCCAGCATTTT.

In this sample, this clone turned up a few times. V usage is TRBV9 and J usage is TRBJ1-5; D is unresolved. CDR3 length: 13 amino acids. Germline CDR1 SGDLS, CDR2 YYNGEE. V lost 10 bases to trimming and J lost 3 bases, with 14 bases between them. The CDR3, as DNA: TGTGCCGTGGCTGGAGGTAACAATCAGCCCCAGCATTTT. As protein: CAVAGGNNQPQHF.

V and J are TRBV5-1 and TRBJ2-2; D uncertain. The ends were cut back, 1 base at V and 4 bases at J, with 8 bases in the middle. The CDR3 loop spans 14 amino acids. Germline-derived CDR1 and CDR2 are SGHRS and YFSETQ. The CDR3 loop reads CASSLPSTTGELFF. DNA for the CDR3: TGCGCCAGCAGCTTGCCCTCTACCACCGGGGAGCTGTTTTTT.

The V and J genes are TRBV5-4 and TRBJ1-2; D gene unclear. The CDR3 has 15 amino acids. CDR1 SGHNT and CDR2 YYREEE come from the germline V gene (reference sequence). The germline V and J ends were trimmed by 0 bases and 3 bases, with 12 bases remaining between them. The CDR3 reads CASSLGVPSHYGYTF. CDR3 in DNA: TGTGCCAGCAGCTTGGGAGTCCCCTCTCACTATGGCTACACCTTC.

The chain carries TRBV27 and TRBJ2-1; a possible D gene is TRBD2 (6 bases). The CDR3 has 16 residues. V was shortened by 5 bases and J by 1 base, with 15 bases between the two germline ends. The V gene's germline CDR1 is MNHEY and CDR2 SMNVEV (reference sequence). CDR3 region: CASSPFQRASYNEQFF. In nucleotides, the CDR3 is TGTGCCAGCAGTCCGTTTCAGCGGGCTTCCTACAATGAGCAGTTCTTC.

J is TRBJ2-7 and V is TRBV7-3; 8 bases match TRBD2. J was trimmed by 2 bases and V by 5 bases; bases with no gene match: 11. There are 16 residues in the CDR3. Germline CDR1 SGHTA, CDR2 FQGTGA. CDR3 sequence (DNA): TGTGCCAGCAGCCTCGGACTAGCCGGCACAGCCTACGAGCAGTACTTC. This sequence encodes CASSLGLAGTAYEQYF.

The chain recombines TRBV7-7 with TRBJ2-3; D not certain. This CDR3 is 15 amino acids long. Trimming shortened V by 5 bases and J by 4 bases, and 16 bases separated the two germline ends. Germline CDR1 SSHAT, CDR2 FNYEAQ (reference sequence). CDR3: CASSRELGPADTQYF. The CDR3 DNA sequence: TGTGCCAGCAGCCGAGAGTTAGGGCCCGCAGATACGCAGTATTTT.

The chain links TRBV10-3 to TRBJ2-5, with D tentatively TRBD2 (6 bases). The length of the CDR3 is 13 residues. Germline loops: CDR1 ENHRY, CDR2 SYGVKD. V gave up 3 bases and J gave up 3 bases, with 8 bases separating them. The CDR3 protein is CAISDGGEETQYF. The CDR3 nucleotides read TGTGCCATCAGTGACGGGGGAGAAGAGACCCAGTACTTC.

The rearrangement uses TRBV27 and TRBJ1-5; 7 bases are a match to TRBD1. The CDR3 extends over 15 amino acids. Losses at the gene ends were 2 bases for V and 5 bases for J; bases not matched to a gene: 6. Germline values: CDR1 MNHEY, CDR2 SMNVEV (reference sequence). CDR3 region: CASSLIQGDHQPQHF. In nucleotides, the CDR3 is TGTGCCAGCAGTTTAATTCAGGGGGACCATCAGCCCCAGCATTTT.

A few counts support this clone. This rearrangement joins TRBV28 to TRBJ2-5; 8 bases line up with TRBD1. This CDR3 spans 16 amino acids. Losses at the gene ends were 3 bases for V and 5 bases for J; bases not matched to a gene: 11. Germline V gene lookup returns CDR1 MDHEN and CDR2 SYDVKM. The CDR3 protein is CASSFRQGKVEETQYF. CDR3 DNA sequence: TGTGCCAGCAGTTTTCGACAGGGGAAGGTAGAGGAGACCCAGTACTTC.

This clone was counted a few times. V usage is TRBV2 and J usage is TRBJ2-1; D uncertain. The germline V gene has CDR1 SNHLY and CDR2 FYNNEI. The CDR3 totals 11 residues. Trimming took off 7 bases at V and 4 bases at J, with 5 bases between the two ends. In nucleotides, the CDR3 is TGTGCCAGCACCATATACAATGAGCAGTTCTTC. It codes for CASTIYNEQFF.